The source of this T cell receptor (beta chain) is a study of T cells in Graves' hyperthyroidism and ophthalmopathy. Study-level background: The authors collected peripheral blood at initial diagnosis, before any treatment.

CDR3 length: 13 amino acids. The V end was cut by 2 bases, the J end by 3 bases, with 8 bases between. Germline CDR1 is LGHDT and CDR2 is YNNKEL (reference sequence). This clonotype came up many times. There were TCR beta CDR3 regions amplified from RNA transcripts. An initial round of RT-PCR targeting the TCR CDR3 relied on the HTBI primer set. TCRdb reanalysed the multiplex PCR reads using MiXCR and keeps one entry per CDR3 protein. The sample consists of hundreds of thousands of distinct CDR3 sequences, approximately 15% of them appearing once. This chain uses TRBV3-1 with TRBJ2-7; unclear D gene. The TCR was taken from a woman in her 30s with Graves' hyperthyroidism that later progressed to Graves' ophthalmopathy. Sequenced material: blood. The CDR3 is CASSQTVLYEQYF. Written as DNA, the CDR3 is TGTGCCAGCAGCCAAACAGTACTCTACGAGCAGTACTTC.